This T cell receptor beta chain was documented in a study of T cell repertoires in aging, cancer and after chemotherapy. The template was genomic DNA from peripheral blood, not RNA. A mixed TRB-A/B primer pool amplified rearranged TRB by multiplex touch-down PCR. TCRdb reprocessed the multiplex PCR reads via MiXCR and lists one record per CDR3 protein. The repertoire consists of about 11,000 distinct CDR3 sequences, with under 30% occurring once and the leading ten covering about 1.9%. The CDR3 has 12 residues. CDR1 MNHEY and CDR2 SVGAGI come from the germline V gene. Trimming took 10 bases from V and 2 from J, leaving 12 bases between them.

The sequence was obtained from a human donor in good health. V gene TRBV6-5 combines with J gene TRBJ2-7, with D possibly matching TRBD2 (6 bases). The sequenced material came from blood. The CDR3 coding sequence is TGTGCCATGGCCGGGGGAGCCTACGAGCAGTACTTC. Translated, it gives CAMAGGAYEQYF.